What follows are 7 T cell receptor beta chains derived from one specimen sequenced in a study of blood T cell repertoires in COVID-19. Method: immunoSEQ multiplex PCR; TCRdb's copy keeps in-frame clones and lacks some. The repertoire holds around 160,000 clones, with more than 85% as singletons. The sequenced sample was peripheral blood. These receptor sequences come from a man younger than 35 with acute or convalescent COVID-19.

V is TRBV7-2 and J is TRBJ2-3; 8 bases map to TRBD2. This CDR3 region has 16 residues. Trimming at V came to 1 base and at J to 5 bases, leaving 8 bases not matched to a gene. Germline assignment: CDR1 SGHTA and CDR2 FQGNSA. The DNA of the CDR3 is TGTGCCAGCAGCTTAGTTACGGGGGGGCGGGTAGATACGCAGTATTTT. Residues: CASSLVTGGRVDTQYF.

J is TRBJ2-7 and V is TRBV18, with 9 bases aligning to TRBD1. V shed 5 bases, J shed 1 base, and the junction held 6 bases outside the gene matches. Looked up from germline, CDR1 is KGHSH and CDR2 is LQKENI. This CDR3 region has 15 residues. The CDR3 loop reads CASSRPGQGSYEQYF. The CDR3, as DNA: TGTGCCAGCTCAAGACCGGGACAGGGATCCTACGAGCAGTACTTC.

This clone was observed once. J is TRBJ1-2 and V is TRBV30, with 7 bases matching TRBD1. V lost 3 bases, J lost 7 bases, and 5 bases stayed unmatched. Per germline, CDR1 GTSNPN and CDR2 SVGIG (reference sequence). This CDR3 comprises 12 residues. The CDR3 DNA is TGTGCCTGGAGCATAGGGACAGTTGGCTACACCTTC. It yields the protein CAWSIGTVGYTF. The entire variable domain, with the rest obtained from reference TRBV30 and TRBJ1-2, is as follows: SQTIHQWPATLVQPVGSPLSLECTVEGTSNPNLYWYRQAAGRGLQLLFYSVGIGQISSEVPQNLSASRPQDRQFILSSKKLLLSDSGFYLCAWSIGTVGYTFGSGTRLTVV.

The chain uses TRBV6-5 and TRBJ1-5, with 7 bases aligning to TRBD1. This CDR3 spans 13 amino acids. The V segment lost 5 bases and the J segment 6 bases; nucleotides outside the gene matches: 4. Germline lookup yields CDR1 MNHEY and CDR2 SVGAGI. The CDR3 coding sequence is TGTGCCAGCAGTCACGACAGGGTTCAGCCCCAGCATTTT. This encodes CASSHDRVQPQHF.

This clone has only a few counts. J is TRBJ1-5 and V is TRBV9, with a tentative D call TRBD1 (6 bases). This CDR3 spans 14 amino acids. Germline CDR1 is SGDLS and CDR2 is YYNGEE. Trimming left V 0 bases short and J 5 bases short, with 9 bases between. The DNA of the CDR3 is TGTGCCAGCAGCGTAGATGGGGGCCATCAGCCCCAGCATTTT. This encodes CASSVDGGHQPQHF.

J is TRBJ1-5 and V is TRBV6-5, with 9 positions matching TRBD1. The end of the DNA fits TRBJ2-3 better, so the J call may be wrong. The germline V gene has CDR1 MNHEY and CDR2 SVGAGI. There are 15 residues in the CDR3. DNA of the CDR3: TGTGCCAGCAGCCGTGGGACAGGGAGGAATCAGCCCCAGTATTTT. The encoded protein is CASSRGTGRNQPQYF.

This sequence joins TRBV7-7 and TRBJ2-5; 11 nucleotides agree with TRBD2. The CDR3 is 16 residues long. CDR1 and CDR2 (germline): SSHAT, FNYEAQ (reference sequence). Trimming at V came to 4 bases and at J to 1 base, leaving 5 bases not matched to a gene. The CDR3 protein is CASSSRLAGSQETQYF. The CDR3 region has the DNA TGTGCCAGCAGCTCCCGACTAGCGGGGTCCCAAGAGACCCAGTACTTC. Full variable domain (rest looked up from reference TRBV7-7 and TRBJ2-5): GAGVSQSPRYKVTKRGQDVTLRCDPISSHATLYWYQQALGQGPEFLTYFNYEAQPDKSGLPSDRFSAERPEGSISTLTIQRTEQRDSAMYRCASSSRLAGSQETQYFGPGTRLLVL.